This entry features one T cell receptor (beta chain) sequence. It lacks a known antigen. No base quality values were provided; no much bigger clone lies one nucleotide off. The data belong to a study of T cell responses to AZD1222 COVID-19 vaccine (dated by TCRdb to the early 2020s). The study in broad terms: A total of approximately 230 trial participants underwent TCR sequencing, of whom some 210 received two doses of AZD1222 and some 25 received two doses of the MenACWY control vaccine. Trial participants were enrolled by age into subgroups of 18-55, 56-69 and 70-plus years, and 148, 28 and 57 TCR-sequenced participants, respectively, were included in these subgroups.

From a lookup of the germline V gene, CDR1 and CDR2 are SGHDT and YYEEEE. From the cysteine through the phenylalanine, the CDR3 covers 16 amino acids. The only DNA kept is the CDR3, 48 bases in frame from the first base. V and J lose 2 bases and 4 bases, and a span of 16 bases separates them. Study-wide findings and limitations: Because no day 14 peak-response samples were available, repertoires were characterized only after the peak T cell response. Vaccine-associated CD4 TCRs spanned the whole spike protein, with dominant responses in regions 160-218 and 743-854. A significant rise in spike-specific TCR breadth and depth was observed after two AZD1222 doses relative to day 0 and relative to MenACWY recipients. Only five to seven AZD1222 recipients were SARS-CoV-2 seropositive at baseline, limiting conclusions about previously exposed vaccinees. In the small 56-69-year group, the increase in depth fell short of significance, most likely because of low power. Reportedly, almost half of the unique spike-specific TCRs recognized epitopes lying outside the regions that are mutated in the B.1.351 and B.1.1.7 variants. Participants were mostly white British, with more females than males. The authors suggested clonal diversity may have been underestimated.

The label giving this sample's time point can be read as: baseline before first vaccination. The treatment or condition label here, explained by the study, means: meningococcal conjugate vaccine given as trial control. Vaccinee samples were obtained from the UK trials COV001 and COV002, which included a single-blind randomized controlled phase 2/3 trial of AZD1222 (ChAdOx1 nCoV-19) in healthy adults. For TCRbeta chain sequencing, PBMC samples were collected from trial participants at day 0 and at day 28 after the second dose. The CDR3 regions of human TCRbeta chains were analyzed by immunosequencing. Regarding the original processing steps: TCRs in the repertoires were matched against a reference library of SARS-CoV-2-specific TCRs that had been generated with the MIRA antigen-specificity platform. Breadth was defined as the fraction of unique TCRs that were SARS-CoV-2-associated. Depth was defined as the fraction of total T cells that were SARS-CoV-2-associated. Using the MIRA data, every spike-specific TCR was mapped to the spike region that the TCR reacted to and assigned to either a CD4 or a CD8 class. Log10-transformed breadth and depth values were compared by one-way ANOVA with Sidak's multiple comparisons tests. As stored in TCRdb, this immuneACCESS dataset retains in-frame rearrangements with V and J assigned. A fraction of the clones does not appear; measured against another copy, unresolved V genes explain less than half of the discrepancy, and the remainder lacks a known reason. The DNA was the basis for D and trimming; V, J and clone size are from that table. The sample has tens of thousands of clones on record, approximately 86% of them singletons. The ten largest account for approximately 4.7% of the sample.

This receptor was taken from an adult in good health. The receptor chain draws on TRBV5-6 and TRBJ2-1; the best D guess is TRBD1, with 5 bases matching. The sequences come from peripheral blood, collected on day 0 of MenACWY control vaccination. CDR3 sequence: CASSFLLGREYNEQFF. Here is the DNA: TGTGCCAGCAGCTTCTTACTGGGGCGCGAGTACAATGAGCAGTTCTTC.